One and the same sample provided the 26 T cell receptor beta chains below, sequenced in a study of regulatory T cells in long-lasting Graves disease. Sample time point: newly diagnosed GD, antithyroid drugs for less than 3 months. After RNA was extracted from PBMCs, the TCR library was made from it. HTBI primers from iRepertoire and Arm-PCR of CDR3 regions yielded the TCR beta libraries. MiXCR, run by TCRdb on the multiplex PCR reads, gives a single entry per CDR3 protein. Among 350,000 to 400,000 distinct CDR3 sequences listed, roughly 16% were seen once. These same records also appear under a second study, on T cells in Graves' hyperthyroidism and ophthalmopathy.

Sequencing was performed on peripheral blood mononuclear cells (PBMCs), taken at new diagnosis, from a patient treated with antithyroid drugs. The receptors derive from a woman under 30 with Graves disease.

This clonotype was detected a few times. The rearrangement uses TRBV5-1 and TRBJ1-2; D is uncertain. V was cut by 3 bases and J by 1 base, with 7 bases left in between. CDR1 and CDR2 from the germline V gene are SGHRS and YFSETQ. The CDR3 covers 13 residues. CDR3: CASSSTDNYGYTF. CDR3 coding DNA: TGCGCCAGCAGCTCAACAGATAACTATGGCTACACCTTC.

The chain has TRBV6-2 or TRBV6-3 and TRBJ2-4, with D perhaps matching TRBD1 (6 bases). Germline V CDR1 and CDR2: MNHEY, SVGEGT. The CDR3 has 20 amino acids. V was pared by 6 bases and J by 0 bases, with 27 bases between. CDR3 sequence reads: CASRDLQGTQRDLAKNIQYF. The CDR3 coding sequence is TGTGCCAGCAGGGATCTACAGGGAACTCAGAGAGATCTAGCCAAAAACATTCAGTACTTC.

In this sample, this clonotype turned up once. The chain employs TRBV7-9 and TRBJ2-7; 10 bases fit TRBD2. J lost 3 bases, V lost 7 bases, and 9 bases had no gene match. This CDR3 has 15 amino acids. Germline V gene lookup returns CDR1 SEHNR and CDR2 FQNEAQ (reference sequence). The CDR3 protein is CASKEGLASIYEQYF. The DNA of the CDR3 is TGTGCCAGCAAAGAGGGACTAGCGTCTATCTACGAGCAGTACTTC. The variable domain in full, with the rest retrieved from reference TRBV7-9 and TRBJ2-7, is DTGVSQNPRHKITKRGQNVTFRCDPISEHNRLYWYRQTLGQGPEFLTYFQNEAQLEKSRLLSDRFSAERPKGSFSTLEIQRTEQGDSAMYLCASKEGLASIYEQYFGPGTRLTVT.

This clonotype has at least ten counts. The chain uses TRBV5-4 and TRBJ2-5, with D possibly being TRBD2 (6 bases). Trimming pared 3 bases from V and 5 bases from J, leaving 11 bases between. CDR3 length: 13 residues. In germline, CDR1 is SGHNT, CDR2 YYREEE (reference sequence). The CDR3 reads CASSSGAGETQYF. Written as DNA, the CDR3 is TGTGCCAGCAGCTCGGGAGCAGGCGAGACCCAGTACTTC.

This clonotype was found many times. V usage is TRBV6-1 and J usage is TRBJ2-5, with 10 bases fitting TRBD2. The V gene's germline CDR1 is MNHNS and CDR2 SASEGT. J gave up 4 bases and V 7 bases, and 9 bases lay outside the gene matches. The CDR3 has 15 residues. The DNA of the CDR3 is TGTGCCAGCACCCTTACCGGGACTAGCGTAGAGACCCAGTACTTC. Its translation is CASTLTGTSVETQYF.

This clonotype has at least ten counts. The chain combines TRBV18 with TRBJ1-1; the D gene is possibly TRBD1 (6 bases). Trimming took 2 bases from V and 5 from J, leaving 12 bases between them. From germline, CDR1 is KGHSH and CDR2 LQKENI. CDR3 length equals 14 residues. CDR3 region: CASSPDQGWTEAFF. The CDR3, as DNA: TGTGCCAGCTCACCAGACCAGGGGTGGACTGAAGCTTTCTTT.

This chain joins TRBV28 and TRBJ2-3; the match to TRBD2 covers 10 bases. Trimming took 5 bases from V and 3 from J; bases not matched to a gene: 14. Per the germline V gene, CDR1 is MDHEN and CDR2 is SYDVKM. The CDR3 has 18 amino acids. In nucleotides, the CDR3 is TGTGCCAGCAGTACCTACCCGGCTAGCGGGAGATGGACAGATACGCAGTATTTT. It is translated as CASSTYPASGRWTDTQYF.

At least ten counts were recorded for this clonotype. The CDR3 nucleotides read TGTGCCAGCAGCGTCCGGGACTACTCCTACGAGCAGTACTTC. It is translated as CASSVRDYSYEQYF. V gene TRBV9 combines with J gene TRBJ2-7, with 7 bases identical to TRBD2. CDR3 length: 14 residues. Germline lookup yields CDR1 SGDLS and CDR2 YYNGEE. Trimming took 2 bases from V and 0 from J; bases not matched to a gene: 2.

This clonotype was seen repeatedly, ten times or more. This chain connects TRBV6-5 to TRBJ2-1, with D uncertain. V lost 0 bases to trimming and J lost 12 bases, with 12 bases between them. Germline values: CDR1 MNHEY, CDR2 SVGAGI. This CDR3 region has 13 residues. The CDR3 coding sequence is TGTGCCAGCAGTTACTCGTCCGGCATCGGGCAGTTCTTC. Translated: CASSYSSGIGQFF.

At least ten counts were recorded for this clonotype. CDR3 region: CASSQADSNQPQHF. The CDR3 DNA reads as TGTGCCAGCAGCCAAGCCGATAGCAATCAGCCCCAGCATTTT. The chain has TRBV3-1 and TRBJ1-5; unclear D gene. Germline CDR1 and CDR2: LGHDT and YNNKEL (reference sequence). Between the trimmed V and J ends, which lost 1 base and 0 bases, there was a span of 4 bases. This CDR3 contains 14 residues.

Many counts were recorded for this clonotype. CDR3 DNA: TGTGCCAGCAGTCCCTCGACAGGGGGTAATGAAAAACTGTTTTTT. Its translation is CASSPSTGGNEKLFF. The J gene is TRBJ1-4, the V gene TRBV28; 9 bases fit TRBD1. Germline CDR1 MDHEN, CDR2 SYDVKM. The ends lost 5 bases at V and 4 bases at J; junction bases unmatched: 5. The length of the CDR3 is 15 residues.

The sample holds many counts of this clonotype. This chain links TRBV5-1 with TRBJ2-7; 11 bases fit TRBD2. Trimming at V came to 0 bases and at J to 2 bases, leaving 1 base not matched to a gene. This CDR3 has 15 amino acids. Germline assignment: CDR1 SGHRS and CDR2 YFSETQ. CDR3 sequence reads: CASSLASGRTYEQYF. In DNA, the CDR3 is TGCGCCAGCAGCTTGGCTAGCGGGAGGACCTACGAGCAGTACTTC.

This clonotype showed up many times. J is TRBJ1-1 and V is TRBV7-9, with 7 bases aligning to TRBD1. The CDR3 consists of 15 residues. The germline V gene encodes CDR1 SEHNR and CDR2 FQNEAQ (reference sequence). The ends lost 5 bases at V and 0 bases at J; junction bases unmatched: 6. The CDR3 is CASSLVDRVNTEAFF. DNA of the CDR3: TGTGCCAGCAGCCTGGTTGACAGGGTGAACACTGAAGCTTTCTTT.

This clonotype was seen ten or more times. The chain is built from TRBV2 and TRBJ1-6, with D possibly being TRBD1 (6 bases). The ends were cut back, 6 bases at V and 11 bases at J, with 8 bases in the middle. The CDR3 covers 11 residues. Per the germline V gene, CDR1 is SNHLY and CDR2 is FYNNEI. This chain's CDR3 is CASSSGAPLHF. As DNA, the CDR3 is TGTGCCAGCAGCTCAGGGGCACCCCTCCACTTT.

The CDR3 is CASSVLAGVSGETQYF. CDR3 DNA: TGTGCCAGCAGCGTACTAGCGGGCGTCTCGGGAGAGACCCAGTACTTC. The V and J genes are TRBV9 and TRBJ2-5, with 8 bases aligning to TRBD2. The V and J ends lost 1 base and 4 bases, in that order; junction bases with no gene match: 9. The germline V gene encodes CDR1 SGDLS and CDR2 YYNGEE. This CDR3 comprises 16 residues.

This clonotype was detected many times. The CDR3 sequence is CASSPRNEQYF. The CDR3 DNA sequence: TGTGCCAGCTCACCAAGAAACGAGCAGTACTTC. V gene TRBV18 combines with J gene TRBJ2-7; D not resolved. The CDR3 runs 11 residues. Germline V gene data show CDR1 as KGHSH and CDR2 as LQKENI. Trimming pared 2 bases from V and 5 bases from J, leaving 4 bases between. The full variable domain, completed using reference TRBV18 and TRBJ2-7, is NAGVMQNPRHLVRRRGQEARLRCSPMKGHSHVYWYRQLPEEGLKFMVYLQKENIIDESGMPKERFSAEFPKEGPSILRIQQVVRGDSAAYFCASSPRNEQYFGPGTRLTVT.

At least ten counts were recorded for this clonotype. The chain uses TRBV7-3 and TRBJ1-1; D may be TRBD1 (6 bases). V was cut by 7 bases and J by 1 base, with 10 bases left in between. CDR1 and CDR2 (germline): SGHTA, FQGTGA. The CDR3 is 13 amino acids. The DNA of the CDR3 is TGTGCCAGCACCCAGGGGCCGAACACTGAAGCTTTCTTT. Translating it yields CASTQGPNTEAFF. The entire variable domain, with the rest obtained from reference TRBV7-3 and TRBJ1-1, is as follows: GAGVSQTPSNKVTEKGKYVELRCDPISGHTALYWYRQSLGQGPEFLIYFQGTGAADDSGLPNDRFFAVRPEGSVSTLKIQRTERGDSAVYLCASTQGPNTEAFFGQGTRLTVV.

This clonotype was counted many times. V usage is TRBV5-1 and J usage is TRBJ2-7, with 8 bases identical to TRBD1. CDR1 is SGHRS, CDR2 YFSETQ, per germline. V gave up 4 bases and J gave up 5 bases; unmatched junction bases: 8. The CDR3 is 14 amino acids. CDR3 protein: CASSPQQGDHEQYF. The CDR3 coding sequence is TGCGCCAGCAGCCCCCAACAGGGGGATCACGAGCAGTACTTC.

This clonotype was seen ten or more times. The chain couples TRBV18 to TRBJ1-5; 10 nucleotides line up with TRBD1. The CDR3 consists of 16 residues. The V and J ends lost 2 bases and 6 bases, in that order; junction bases with no gene match: 7. Germline CDR1 is KGHSH and CDR2 is LQKENI. The CDR3: CASSPAGQGSGQPQHF. The CDR3 region has the DNA TGTGCCAGCTCACCAGCGGGACAGGGGAGTGGTCAGCCCCAGCATTTT.

This clonotype was observed many times. The rearrangement joins TRBV28 to TRBJ1-1, with D maybe TRBD1 (5 bases). V lost 3 bases to trimming and J lost 5 bases, with 13 bases between them. Germline V gene sequence: CDR1 MDHEN, CDR2 SYDVKM. The CDR3 extends over 14 amino acids. The CDR3 DNA follows: TGTGCCAGCAGTTTCACAGGAATGAGAACTGAAGCTTTCTTT. It translates to CASSFTGMRTEAFF.

This clonotype has only one observation. V usage is TRBV20-1 and J usage is TRBJ1-1, with D hard to call. Germline CDR1 and CDR2: DFQATT and SNEGSKA (reference sequence). The CDR3 runs to 12 residues. V was pared by 6 bases and J by 0 bases, with 8 bases between. Written as DNA, the CDR3 is TGCAGTGCGGAACGAATGAACACTGAAGCTTTCTTT. Amino acid sequence: CSAERMNTEAFF.

Many counts were recorded for this clonotype. The rearrangement uses TRBV3-1 and TRBJ1-1, with D maybe TRBD1 (6 bases). This CDR3 has 17 residues. Germline assignment: CDR1 LGHDT and CDR2 YNNKEL (reference sequence). V was shortened by 0 bases and J by 1 base, with 15 bases between the two germline ends. The CDR3 DNA is TGTGCCAGCAGCCAAGATTGGGGGACATTGGGGAACACTGAAGCTTTCTTT. It translates to CASSQDWGTLGNTEAFF.

In this sample, this clonotype turned up a few times. The V call is TRBV6-5, the J call TRBJ2-2; TRBD2 aligns across 11 bases. This CDR3 comprises 16 residues. Losses at the gene ends were 2 bases for V and 6 bases for J; bases not matched to a gene: 5. The V gene's germline CDR1 is MNHEY and CDR2 SVGAGI. In DNA, the CDR3 is TGTGCCAGCAGTTACGATAATAGCGGGGGGGCCGGGGAGCTGTTTTTT. Its protein is CASSYDNSGGAGELFF.

In its sample, this clonotype was seen many times. The rearrangement joins TRBV3-1 to TRBJ2-7, with a weak D call TRBD2 (5 bases). Germline assignment: CDR1 LGHDT and CDR2 YNNKEL (reference sequence). The V end was cut by 2 bases, the J end by 2 bases, with 13 bases between. The CDR3 sequence is 15 residues long. The CDR3 sequence: CASSQRSNSAYEQYF. CDR3 DNA: TGTGCCAGCAGCCAAAGGTCGAATAGCGCCTACGAGCAGTACTTC.

To note about this clonotype: A much larger clone lies one base from this, so it may be a read error. The chain has TRBV7-3 and TRBJ2-7, with D possibly TRBD1 on 5 matching bases. CDR1 SGHTA and CDR2 FQGTGA come from the germline V gene. The CDR3 has 13 residues. V lost 5 bases and J lost 9, with 17 bases in between. The CDR3 DNA sequence: TGTGCCAGCAGCCCCGGTAGGTTTCAGGGGCAGTACTTC. The encoded protein is CASSPGRFQGQYF.

This clonotype was counted ten times or more. The chain is built from TRBV5-1 and TRBJ1-1; D is unclear. This CDR3 is 13 amino acids long. In germline, CDR1 is SGHRS, CDR2 YFSETQ. Trimming took 4 bases from V and 10 from J, leaving 17 bases between them. The CDR3 region is CASSQTRVKGAFF. CDR3 bases: TGCGCCAGCAGCCAAACAAGGGTCAAAGGAGCTTTCTTT.